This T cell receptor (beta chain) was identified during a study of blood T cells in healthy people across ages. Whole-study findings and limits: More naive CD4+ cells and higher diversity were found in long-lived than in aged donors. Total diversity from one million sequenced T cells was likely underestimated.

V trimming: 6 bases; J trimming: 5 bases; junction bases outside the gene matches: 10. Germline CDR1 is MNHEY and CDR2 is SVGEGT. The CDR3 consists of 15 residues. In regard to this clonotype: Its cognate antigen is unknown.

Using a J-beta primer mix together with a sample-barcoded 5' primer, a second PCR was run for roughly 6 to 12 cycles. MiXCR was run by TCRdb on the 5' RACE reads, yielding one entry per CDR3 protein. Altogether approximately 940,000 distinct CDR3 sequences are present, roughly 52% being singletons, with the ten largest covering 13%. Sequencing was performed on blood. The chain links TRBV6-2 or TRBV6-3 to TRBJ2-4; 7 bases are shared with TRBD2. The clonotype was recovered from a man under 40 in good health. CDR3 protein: CASRSPGGGENIQYF. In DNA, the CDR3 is TGTGCCAGCAGATCCCCGGGGGGTGGGGAAAACATTCAGTACTTC.